What follows are 14 T cell receptor beta chains derived from one specimen sequenced in a study of Ad26.COV2.S vaccination and SARS-CoV-2 variants (dated by TCRdb to the early 2020s). The sample's treatment or condition label, decoded: about 20 received Ad26.COV2.S at low or high dose, single or two shots; about 5 received placebo; per-sample allocation not given. Repertoires of vaccine and placebo recipients were sequenced from samples collected on day 63 after the first injection. Preparation of the library involved the immunoSEQ multiplex PCR assay. TCRdb re-hosts the immuneACCESS table, in-frame sequences only. Its copies lack some clones; in the studies checked, an unresolved V gene accounts for under half of them, and the cause for the rest is not known. The sample table records 400,000 to 450,000 clones; roughly 90% of these occur just once. The ten top clones hold 12% of the sample. Material: peripheral blood, obtained in a trial of Ad26.COV2.S vaccine versus placebo. The origin of the receptors is a person between 18 and 65 years old who received the Ad26.COV2.S COVID-19 vaccine or a placebo.

This sequence joins TRBV5-1 and TRBJ2-7, with 7 bases that match TRBD1. The J segment lost 4 bases and the V segment lost 2 bases, leaving 9 bases of the junction unmatched. Germline V gene sequence: CDR1 SGHRS, CDR2 YFSETQ. The CDR3 is made up of 15 amino acids. CDR3 sequence (DNA): TGCGCCAGCAGCTTTGACCACAGGGGCGGGTACGAGCAGTACTTC. Protein product: CASSFDHRGGYEQYF.

This clone occurred once. This chain joins TRBV9 and TRBJ1-2, with unresolved D. This CDR3 spans 14 amino acids. V dropped 0 bases and J dropped 7 bases, with 13 bases sitting between them. Germline-derived CDR1 and CDR2 are SGDLS and YYNGEE. This chain's CDR3 is CASSVEVRAGGYTF. The CDR3 nucleotides read TGTGCCAGCAGCGTAGAGGTCAGAGCGGGTGGCTACACCTTC.

The rearrangement uses TRBV7-2 and TRBJ1-1; the D is unclear. Trimming shortened V by 5 bases and J by 8 bases, and 12 bases separated the two germline ends. The CDR3 extends over 12 amino acids. The germline gives CDR1 SGHTA, CDR2 FQGNSA. CDR3 in amino acids: CASSIRTFEAFF. In DNA, the CDR3 is TGTGCCAGCAGCATCAGGACCTTCGAAGCTTTCTTT.

The rearrangement joins TRBV12-5 to TRBJ2-7; TRBD1 matches 8 bases. The J segment lost 2 bases and the V segment lost 0 bases, leaving 12 bases of the junction unmatched. Germline CDR1 reads LGHNT; CDR2 reads FRNRAP. The CDR3 covers 18 residues. The CDR3 loop reads CASGLVSYRGFKTYEQYF. CDR3 DNA: TGTGCTAGTGGTTTGGTCTCCTACAGGGGGTTCAAAACCTACGAGCAGTACTTC.

The chain links TRBV18 to TRBJ1-1, with D tentatively TRBD1 (5 bases). Germline values: CDR1 KGHSH, CDR2 LQKENI. The CDR3 is made up of 13 amino acids. Trimming took off 5 bases at V and 4 bases at J, with 11 bases between the two ends. The CDR3: CASSAVGATEAFF. CDR3 coding DNA: TGTGCCAGCTCAGCCGTCGGGGCCACTGAAGCTTTCTTT.

This clone has just a few counts. The chain joins TRBV10-3 to TRBJ2-7, with 8 bases lining up with TRBD2. J gave up 1 base and V 8 bases, and 10 bases lay outside the gene matches. The CDR3 runs 15 residues. The germline CDR1 and CDR2 sequences are ENHRY and SYGVKD. The CDR3: CAISPRRGASYEQYF. DNA of the CDR3: TGTGCCATCTCCCCTCGGCGGGGGGCATCCTACGAGCAGTACTTC.

This clone has a single count. V and J are TRBV5-4 and TRBJ2-5; TRBD2 agrees at 10 bases. J gave up 5 bases and V 4 bases, and 8 bases lay outside the gene matches. This CDR3 comprises 15 residues. The germline gives CDR1 SGHNT, CDR2 YYREEE (reference sequence). DNA of the CDR3: TGTGCCAGCAGCGGCAGCGGGAGGGGAGGGGAGACCCAGTACTTC. The encoded protein is CASSGSGRGGETQYF.

This clone has just a few counts. J is TRBJ1-5 and V is TRBV28; 8 bases map to TRBD1. Germline loops: CDR1 MDHEN, CDR2 SYDVKM. With 4 bases clipped from V and 5 bases from J, the junction kept 7 bases outside the gene matches. The CDR3 covers 15 residues. DNA for the CDR3: TGTGCCAGCAGTTCATCCGGACAGGGCGATCAGCCCCAGCATTTT. It encodes CASSSSGQGDQPQHF.

In the case of this clone: Other nucleotide sequences in the sample specify the same CDR3. The chain couples TRBV28 to TRBJ2-7; D possibly uses TRBD1 or TRBD2 (5 bases each). V lost 3 bases, J lost 2 bases, and 8 bases lay in between. The CDR3 has 13 residues. Per the germline V gene, CDR1 is MDHEN and CDR2 is SYDVKM. The chain's CDR3 is CASSFGGTYEQYF. In nucleotides, the CDR3 is TGTGCCAGCAGTTTTGGGGGTACCTACGAGCAGTACTTC.

This clone was detected only a few times. This rearrangement joins TRBV13 to TRBJ2-7; D unclear. This CDR3 comprises 12 residues. Germline V gene lookup returns CDR1 PRHDT and CDR2 FYEKMQ (reference sequence). V lost 0 bases and J 0 bases, leaving 0 bases between the germline ends. As DNA, the CDR3 is TGTGCCAGCAGCTTAGGCTCCTACGAGCAGTACTTC. Amino acid sequence: CASSLGSYEQYF.

V is TRBV4-3 and J is TRBJ2-7; 10 bases are shared with TRBD1. This CDR3 region has 15 residues. CDR1 is LGHNA and CDR2 is YSLEER in the germline V gene. The J segment lost 4 bases and the V segment lost 3 bases, leaving 6 bases of the junction unmatched. The CDR3 DNA is TGCGCCAGCAGCCACGGACAGGGGGAGGGTTACGAGCAGTACTTC. It encodes CASSHGQGEGYEQYF.

The chain carries TRBV7-8 and TRBJ1-2; TRBD1 might be the D (5 bases). CDR1 and CDR2 from the germline V gene are SGHVS and FQNEAQ. The CDR3 contains 14 residues. Trimming left V 0 bases short and J 5 bases short, with 10 bases between. CDR3 coding DNA: TGTGCCAGCAGCTTAGCGAGTGCAGGGTATGGCTACACCTTC. It codes for CASSLASAGYGYTF.

V and J are TRBV5-1 and TRBJ2-5; D may be TRBD1 or TRBD2 (5 bases each). In germline, CDR1 is SGHRS, CDR2 YFSETQ. This CDR3 is 14 amino acids long. The germline V and J ends were trimmed by 0 bases and 4 bases, with 10 bases remaining between them. The CDR3 coding sequence is TGCGCCAGCAGCTTGGAGTGGGGGTTAGAGACCCAGTACTTC. Its protein is CASSLEWGLETQYF.

The chain has TRBV13 and TRBJ2-7, with D possibly matching TRBD2 (6 bases). Germline CDR1 PRHDT, CDR2 FYEKMQ (reference sequence). The CDR3 is 14 residues long. V lost 5 bases, J lost 3 bases, and 14 bases lay in between. CDR3 region: CASSKGLRSYEQYF. The DNA of the CDR3 is TGTGCCAGCAGCAAGGGACTGAGGAGCTACGAGCAGTACTTC.